Shown below are 12 T cell receptor beta chains from a single sample sequenced in a study of shared clonotypes between healthy human individuals (dated by TCRdb to the early 2020s). CD8 naive samples consisted of CD45RO-negative cells that were positively selected for CCR7, yielding a CD45RA+CCR7+ population without TemRA cells. The library was produced with the immunoSEQ multiplex PCR assay. Held by TCRdb, this immuneACCESS table contains in-frame sequences only and omits some clones. Under half of the omission traces to an unresolved V gene where checked; the cause of the rest is unknown. This sample has roughly 2 million clones in its table, and over 85% of those were observed once. In total, the top ten clones hold approximately 1.2% of the sample. Source material: naive CD8+ T cells sorted from blood. The cell subset or site label, read with the paper, signifies: CD45RA+CCR7+. All receptors come from a man between 18 and 35 years old in good health.

This clone was detected only a few times. The chain has TRBV9 and TRBJ1-4; no reliable D call. V was cut by 3 bases and J by 5 bases, with 14 bases left in between. Germline V gene lookup returns CDR1 SGDLS and CDR2 YYNGEE. The CDR3 loop spans 15 amino acids. Here the CDR3 reads CASSGRTGENEKLFF. In DNA form, the CDR3 reads TGTGCCAGCAGCGGCCGGACGGGAGAGAATGAAAAACTGTTTTTT.

This clone was counted a single time. The chain is built from TRBV10-1 and TRBJ1-5; TRBD1 is a possible D gene (5 bases). V lost 2 bases to trimming and J lost 7 bases, with 6 bases between them. Germline CDR1 and CDR2: WNHNN and SYGVQD (reference sequence). This CDR3 comprises 12 residues. Written as DNA, the CDR3 is TGCGCCAGCAGTGAGCAGGGACAGCCCCAGCATTTT. It yields the protein CASSEQGQPQHF.

The chain uses TRBV4-1 and TRBJ1-2; no reliable D call. CDR3 size: 14 residues. V dropped 0 bases and J dropped 6 bases, with 11 bases sitting between them. The germline gives CDR1 MGHRA, CDR2 YSYEKL. CDR3 in amino acids: CASSQEGGPNGYTF. CDR3 coding DNA: TGCGCCAGCAGCCAAGAAGGAGGGCCCAATGGCTACACCTTC.

This CDR3 reads CASSLGAASYEQYF. CDR3 nucleotides: TGTGCCAGCAGCTTAGGGGCAGCTTCTTACGAGCAGTACTTC. V and J are TRBV9 and TRBJ2-7; a weak D match, TRBD1 (5 bases). This CDR3 spans 14 amino acids. Germline V CDR1 and CDR2: SGDLS, YYNGEE. The ends were cut back, 4 bases at V and 4 bases at J, with 15 bases in the middle.

The chain carries TRBV4-1 and TRBJ2-7; either TRBD1 or TRBD2 may supply D (5 bases each). This CDR3 is built from 15 residues. Trimming removed 3 bases at V and 2 bases at J, with 14 bases between. Looked up from germline, CDR1 is MGHRA and CDR2 is YSYEKL. The CDR3 bases are TGCGCCAGCAGCCAGCCCGGGACCCTCACCTACGAGCAGTACTTC. Encoded protein: CASSQPGTLTYEQYF.

The CDR3 reads CASSLRVGDKETQYF. In DNA, the CDR3 is TGTGCCAGCAGCTTACGGGTAGGGGACAAAGAGACCCAGTACTTC. The chain uses TRBV7-9 and TRBJ2-5; TRBD1 is a possible D gene (6 bases). Trimming took 2 bases from V and 3 from J, leaving 13 bases between them. The germline V gene encodes CDR1 SEHNR and CDR2 FQNEAQ (reference sequence). The CDR3 consists of 15 residues.

V and J are TRBV25-1 and TRBJ2-5, with 7 bases matching TRBD2. CDR1 and CDR2 (germline): MGHDK, SYGVNS. J gave up 6 bases and V 2 bases, and 6 bases lay outside the gene matches. The CDR3 length is 14 residues. The CDR3 region has the DNA TGTGCCAGCAGTGAACGGGGAGGGGTAAAGACCCAGTACTTC. Its translation: CASSERGGVKTQYF.

Only one count was recorded for this clone. This chain links TRBV11-2 with TRBJ2-5; no definite D call. The CDR3 has 15 residues. The V gene lost 5 bases and the J gene lost 4 bases, with 17 bases spanning the gap. In germline, CDR1 is SGHAT, CDR2 FQNNGV. The CDR3 DNA reads TGTGCCAGCAGCCCACGACATTACCCTAGAGAGACCCAGTACTTC. Protein sequence: CASSPRHYPRETQYF. Together with reference TRBV11-2 and TRBJ2-5, the CDR3 gives the full variable domain: EAGVAQSPRYKIIEKRQSVAFWCNPISGHATLYWYQQILGQGPKLLIQFQNNGVVDDSQLPKDRFSAERLKGVDSTLKIQPAKLEDSAVYLCASSPRHYPRETQYFGPGTRLLVL.

The chain employs TRBV9 and TRBJ2-7, with a tentative D call TRBD1 (5 bases). The CDR3 runs 13 residues. The germline gives CDR1 SGDLS, CDR2 YYNGEE. The V end was cut by 0 bases, the J end by 6 bases, with 10 bases between. The CDR3, as DNA: TGTGCCAGCAGCGTAGAGGGGAATTCCGAGCAGTACTTC. Its translation: CASSVEGNSEQYF.

The chain is built from TRBV10-3 and TRBJ2-7, with 8 bases aligning to TRBD2. V was clipped by 1 base and J by 0 bases; unmatched bases: 8. From germline, CDR1 is ENHRY and CDR2 SYGVKD. CDR3 length: 17 amino acids. The CDR3 DNA reads TGTGCCATCAGTGAGTTTGGGGAGCGGGAGAGCTCCTACGAGCAGTACTTC. Amino acids: CAISEFGERESSYEQYF.

On this clone: This sample also contains other DNA sequences that code for the same CDR3. CDR3 bases: TGTGCCAGCAGCCCGGACCGGGCCTACGAGCAGTACTTC. This codes for CASSPDRAYEQYF. The chain links TRBV6-5 to TRBJ2-7; D is unresolved. The CDR3 sequence is 13 residues long. Trimming stripped 6 bases from V and 2 bases from J, with 11 bases between. Germline V gene sequence: CDR1 MNHEY, CDR2 SVGAGI.

This sequence joins TRBV2 and TRBJ1-2; D remains ambiguous. Trimming removed 7 bases from V and 0 bases from J, with 12 bases in between. This CDR3 has 14 residues. CDR1 SNHLY and CDR2 FYNNEI come from the germline V gene. The CDR3, as DNA: TGTGCCAGCACCGAGACAACTACTAACTATGGCTACACCTTC. It yields the protein CASTETTTNYGYTF. The full variable domain, with the rest looked up from reference TRBV2 and TRBJ1-2, is EPEVTQTPSHQVTQMGQEVILRCVPISNHLYFYWYRQILGQKVEFLVSFYNNEISEKSEIFDDQFSVERPDGSNFTLKIRSTKLEDSAMYFCASTETTTNYGYTFGSGTRLTVV.